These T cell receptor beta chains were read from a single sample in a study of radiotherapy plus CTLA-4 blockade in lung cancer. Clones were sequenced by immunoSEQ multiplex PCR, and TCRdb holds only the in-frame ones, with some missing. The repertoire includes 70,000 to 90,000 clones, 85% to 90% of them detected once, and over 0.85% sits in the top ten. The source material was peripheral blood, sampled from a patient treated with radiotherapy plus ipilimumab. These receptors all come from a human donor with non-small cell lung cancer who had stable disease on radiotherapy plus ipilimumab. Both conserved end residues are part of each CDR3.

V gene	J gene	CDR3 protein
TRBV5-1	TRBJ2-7	CASSSGLAGSNEQYF
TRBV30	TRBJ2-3	CAWSVGGLAGADTQYF
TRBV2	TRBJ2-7	CASTPGGSSYEQYF
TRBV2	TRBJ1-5	CASRPHRGQGNQPQHF
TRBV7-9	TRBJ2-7	CASSTHGTGSDEQYF
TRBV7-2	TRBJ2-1	CASSPRLAAGEQFF
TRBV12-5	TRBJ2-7	CASGPRLRFRRYEQYF
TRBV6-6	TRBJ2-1	CASSYGTSGYNEQFF
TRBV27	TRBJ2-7	CASSLTAISYEQYF
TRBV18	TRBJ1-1	CASSPVLTGTNTEAFF
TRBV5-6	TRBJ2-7	CASSLSGTSGTSYEQYF
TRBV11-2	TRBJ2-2	CASSFYGTGTGELFF
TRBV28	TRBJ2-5	CASVSSGGAGETQYF
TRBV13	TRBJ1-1	CASSFVQGRTMNTEAFF
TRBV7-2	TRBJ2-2	CASSLGLGTGELFF
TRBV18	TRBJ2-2	CASSPGWSAFRTGELFF
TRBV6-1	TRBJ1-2	CASSPQEKYGYTF
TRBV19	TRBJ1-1	CASSIDRGLTEAFF
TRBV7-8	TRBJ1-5	CASSPRAQISHNQPQHF
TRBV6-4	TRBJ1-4	CASSDSREKLFF
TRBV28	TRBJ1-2	CASSLWRERKYGYTF
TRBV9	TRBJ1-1	CASSVTGITEAFF
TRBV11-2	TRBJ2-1	CASSLEAGGLGEQFF
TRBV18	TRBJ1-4	CASSRGRGEKLFF
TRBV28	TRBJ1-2	CASSSPGTGGNYGHTF
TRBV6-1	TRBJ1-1	CASSFDRGGEAFF
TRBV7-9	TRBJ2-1	CASSLRGPSSYNEQFF
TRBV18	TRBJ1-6	CASSVTGGHNSPLHF
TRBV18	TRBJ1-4	CASTDRTNEKLFF
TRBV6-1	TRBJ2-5	CASSEKSGGLQETQYF
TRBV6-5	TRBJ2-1	CASWSSYNEQFF
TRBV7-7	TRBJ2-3	CASSALSSVDTQYF
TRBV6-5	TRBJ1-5	CASSRQLNQPQHF
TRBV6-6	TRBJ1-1	CASSYFRTGQNTEAFF
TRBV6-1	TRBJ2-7	CASSTGGGYEQYF
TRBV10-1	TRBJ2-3	CASPFGGALISDTQYF